The next 27 T cell receptor beta chains were all read from a single sample in a study of Ad26.COV2.S vaccination and SARS-CoV-2 variants. The protocol was immunoSEQ multiplex PCR, while the TCRdb copy is restricted to in-frame clones and leaves out a portion. The sample consists of a few hundred thousand clones, roughly four fifths of them appearing once. Treatment meaning: roughly 18 received Ad26.COV2.S at low or high dose, single or two shots; about 5 received placebo; per-sample allocation not given. Sampling was performed 63 days after the first vaccine or placebo injection. The specimen was peripheral blood, collected in a trial of Ad26.COV2.S vaccine versus placebo. The receptors stem from a person aged 18-65 years who received the Ad26.COV2.S COVID-19 vaccine or a placebo.

The chain is built from TRBV6-5 and TRBJ2-2; no clear D. Germline assignment: CDR1 MNHEY and CDR2 SVGAGI. The V end was cut by 2 bases, the J end by 6 bases, with 7 bases between. The length of the CDR3 is 13 residues. The CDR3 nucleotides read TGTGCCAGCAGTTACGGGTCGGCCGGGGAGCTGTTTTTT. Residues: CASSYGSAGELFF.

This clone appeared a single time. The chain joins TRBV19 to TRBJ1-5, with D uncertain. This CDR3 comprises 17 residues. Germline V gene data show CDR1 as LNHDA and CDR2 as SQIVND (reference sequence). V was clipped by 1 base and J by 0 bases, with 13 bases between them. Here the CDR3 reads CASSIGPTPYSNQPQHF. For the CDR3, the DNA is TGTGCCAGTAGTATAGGTCCGACCCCCTATAGCAATCAGCCCCAGCATTTT.

This clone has a handful of counts. This chain connects TRBV7-3 to TRBJ2-7, with D possibly called TRBD1 or TRBD2 (5 bases each). This CDR3 comprises 15 residues. Germline CDR1 SGHTA, CDR2 FQGTGA. V was clipped by 5 bases and J by 1 base, with 15 bases between them. The CDR3 sequence is CASSTLPGRSYEQYF. The CDR3 DNA follows: TGTGCCAGCAGCACCCTTCCGGGACGGTCCTACGAGCAGTACTTC.

This clone was counted between two and nine times. The rearrangement links TRBV7-2 to TRBJ2-1, with D unclear. The germline CDR1 and CDR2 sequences are SGHTA and FQGNSA. Trimming pared 5 bases from V and 10 bases from J, leaving 12 bases between. This CDR3 is 12 amino acids long. CDR3 in DNA: TGTGCCAGCAGCCTACGGGTTTCAGAGCAGTTCTTC. Translating gives CASSLRVSEQFF.

This clone was counted once. The chain has TRBV27 and TRBJ2-5, with D tentatively TRBD1 (5 bases). The CDR3 totals 12 residues. Deletions cut 7 bases from V and 2 bases from J, with 8 bases between. Germline loops: CDR1 MNHEY, CDR2 SMNVEV (reference sequence). Here the CDR3 DNA reads TGTGCCAGCAAGGGGATGCAAGAGACCCAGTACTTC. This encodes CASKGMQETQYF.

Only one count was recorded for this clone. This chain uses TRBV14 with TRBJ2-7, with 8 nucleotides matching TRBD1. The V gene's germline CDR1 is SGHDN and CDR2 FVKESK. V gave up 1 base and J gave up 7 bases; unmatched junction bases: 6. This CDR3 region has 14 residues. DNA of the CDR3: TGTGCCAGCAGCCAAGTTCAGGGGGCGGATGAGCAGTACTTC. Encoded protein: CASSQVQGADEQYF.

The gene calls are TRBV20-1 and TRBJ1-2; tentative D call: TRBD1 (5 bases). The CDR3 contains 11 residues. Trimming removed 6 bases from V and 6 bases from J, with 11 bases in between. CDR1 DFQATT and CDR2 SNEGSKA come from the germline V gene (reference sequence). This CDR3 is CSAGRGNGYTF. Here the CDR3 DNA reads TGCAGTGCCGGGCGGGGGAATGGCTACACCTTC.

The rearrangement links TRBV30 to TRBJ2-3; TRBD1 might be the D (7 bases). V was clipped by 1 base and J by 2 bases, with 19 bases between them. The CDR3 is 17 amino acids. Germline V gene data show CDR1 as GTSNPN and CDR2 as SVGIG (reference sequence). CDR3: CAWSGMESGGFTDTQYF. The CDR3 DNA sequence: TGTGCCTGGAGTGGAATGGAGTCAGGGGGGTTCACAGATACGCAGTATTTT.

The chain recombines TRBV5-1 with TRBJ1-6; TRBD1 aligns across 7 bases. The V segment lost 1 base and the J segment 4 bases; nucleotides outside the gene matches: 8. The CDR3 has 17 amino acids. Germline values: CDR1 SGHRS, CDR2 YFSETQ. CDR3 DNA: TGCGCCAGCAGCTTGAAGCTAGAGGGACAGTATAATTCACCCCTCCACTTT. Translating it yields CASSLKLEGQYNSPLHF. The variable domain in full, completed from reference TRBV5-1 and TRBJ1-6, reads KAGVTQTPRYLIKTRGQQVTLSCSPISGHRSVSWYQQTPGQGLQFLFEYFSETQRNKGNFPGRFSGRQFSNSRSEMNVSTLELGDSALYLCASSLKLEGQYNSPLHFGNGTRLTVT.

Concerning this clone itself: One junction end does not reproduce the germline sequence, and a read error may be involved. The chain has TRBV4-3 and TRBJ2-1; TRBD2 is a possible D gene (6 bases). The CDR3 is 17 amino acids. Germline CDR1 LGHNA, CDR2 YSLEER. The CDR3 loop reads CASSQDLTSGSFNEQFF. The DNA of the CDR3 is TGCGCCAGCAGCCAAGATTTGACTAGTGGATCCTTCAATGAGCAGTTCTTC.

The chain is built from TRBV11-2 and TRBJ2-2; 12 bases are shared with TRBD1. With 8 bases clipped from V and 5 bases from J, the junction kept 12 bases outside the gene matches. The CDR3 consists of 17 residues. Germline CDR1 and CDR2: SGHAT and FQNNGV. The CDR3 nucleotides are TGTGCCAGCGGCCCCGGGACAGGGGGCGGTTGGACCGGGGAGCTGTTTTTT. This encodes CASGPGTGGGWTGELFF.

V and J are TRBV3-1 (or the pseudogene TRBV3-2) and TRBJ2-1, with 10 positions matching TRBD2. This CDR3 region has 16 residues. V gave up 5 bases and J gave up 2 bases; unmatched junction bases: 6. The V gene's germline CDR1 is LGHDT and CDR2 YNNKEL (reference sequence). The CDR3 loop is CASSKLAGKAYNEQFF. For the CDR3, the DNA is TGTGCCAGCAGCAAACTAGCGGGGAAGGCCTACAATGAGCAGTTCTTC.

This chain links TRBV7-9 with TRBJ2-1; maybe TRBD2 (5 bases). This CDR3 spans 14 amino acids. CDR1 and CDR2 from the germline V gene are SEHNR and FQNEAQ (reference sequence). Trimming took 3 bases from V and 8 from J, leaving 14 bases between them. Here the CDR3 DNA reads TGTGCCAGCAGCTTTGCGACTACGGGCTATGAGCAGTTCTTC. This encodes CASSFATTGYEQFF.

The gene calls are TRBV19 and TRBJ2-6; D is undetermined. From germline, CDR1 is LNHDA and CDR2 SQIVND (reference sequence). V dropped 6 bases and J dropped 2 bases, with 5 bases sitting between them. CDR3 length: 13 residues. The CDR3 loop reads CASSPPGANVLTF. The CDR3 coding sequence is TGTGCCAGTAGCCCCCCTGGGGCCAACGTCCTGACTTTC.

The chain is built from TRBV6-2 or TRBV6-3 and TRBJ2-6; D unresolved. CDR1 MNHEY and CDR2 SVGEGT come from the germline V gene. Between the trimmed V and J ends, which lost 3 bases and 0 bases, there was a span of 6 bases. This CDR3 has 15 residues. CDR3 sequence: CASSYSSSGANVLTF. The DNA for the CDR3 is TGTGCCAGCAGTTATTCATCCTCTGGGGCCAACGTCCTGACTTTC.

This chain uses TRBV6-5 with TRBJ1-1, with a possible D match to TRBD1 (6 bases). V shed 5 bases and J shed 13 bases, with 14 bases lying between them. This CDR3 is built from 11 residues. The germline V gene encodes CDR1 MNHEY and CDR2 SVGAGI. CDR3 amino acids: CASSPRQAGFF. CDR3 nucleotides: TGTGCCAGCAGTCCTCGACAGGCCGGTTTCTTT.

This chain joins TRBV7-2 and TRBJ2-7; TRBD2 matches 7 bases. V gave up 5 bases and J gave up 3 bases; unmatched junction bases: 4. The germline gives CDR1 SGHTA, CDR2 FQGNSA. The CDR3 runs to 13 residues. The CDR3: CASSNGRHYEQYF. CDR3 DNA sequence: TGTGCCAGCAGCAACGGGAGGCACTACGAGCAGTACTTC.

The genes are TRBV2 and TRBJ2-3; D not certain. The CDR3 spans 13 residues. Germline values: CDR1 SNHLY, CDR2 FYNNEI. The ends were cut back, 1 base at V and 6 bases at J, with 8 bases in the middle. The CDR3 DNA follows: TGTGCCAGCAGTGAAGGTGTTGGGGATACGCAGTATTTT. Protein: CASSEGVGDTQYF.

The CDR3 loop is CAWTGVGVGYTF. CDR3 coding DNA: TGTGCCTGGACCGGGGTAGGGGTCGGCTACACCTTC. The V and J genes are TRBV30 and TRBJ1-2; TRBD1 might be the D (5 bases). This CDR3 region has 12 residues. V lost 4 bases to trimming and J lost 8 bases, with 14 bases between them. Per the germline V gene, CDR1 is GTSNPN and CDR2 is SVGIG (reference sequence).

The J gene is TRBJ2-7, the V gene TRBV19, with 12 bases matching TRBD2. Germline values: CDR1 LNHDA, CDR2 SQIVND (reference sequence). V shed 5 bases, J shed 7 bases, and the junction held 21 bases outside the gene matches. This CDR3 has 19 amino acids. The CDR3 region has the DNA TGTGCCAGTAGTCCAAAGCAGGCTAGCGGGAGGGAAAAAGGGTGTGAGCAGTACTTC. Its protein is CASSPKQASGREKGCEQYF.

This clone came up once. The chain recombines TRBV6-2 or TRBV6-3 with TRBJ1-2; TRBD1 is a possible D gene (6 bases). V lost 1 base and J lost 4, with 13 bases in between. This CDR3 has 15 residues. CDR1 and CDR2 (germline): MNHEY, SVGEGT. CDR3 sequence: CASSYFRQELYGYTF. DNA for the CDR3: TGTGCCAGCAGTTACTTCCGACAGGAGCTCTATGGCTACACCTTC.

CDR3 coding DNA: TGCGCCAGCAGCTTGTCACGGGTGGAGTATGGCTACACCTTC. This encodes CASSLSRVEYGYTF. The V and J genes are TRBV5-1 and TRBJ1-2; D is ambiguous. CDR1 is SGHRS and CDR2 is YFSETQ in the germline V gene. V lost 1 base and J 5 bases, leaving 12 bases between the germline ends. CDR3 length equals 14 residues.

CDR3 protein: CASSLVPRLAGVETQYF. The CDR3 DNA reads TGTGCCAGCAGCTTAGTCCCGAGACTAGCGGGAGTAGAGACCCAGTACTTC. V is TRBV7-9 and J is TRBJ2-5; 12 bases align to TRBD2. The CDR3 has 17 residues. CDR1 SEHNR and CDR2 FQNEAQ come from the germline V gene (reference sequence). V was clipped by 1 base and J by 4 bases; unmatched bases: 7.

The rearrangement uses TRBV27 and TRBJ2-7; tentatively, D is TRBD1 or TRBD2 (5 bases each). The CDR3 totals 13 residues. With 4 bases removed from V and 4 bases from J, the gap between germline ends came to 11 bases. The V gene's germline CDR1 is MNHEY and CDR2 SMNVEV (reference sequence). Written as DNA, the CDR3 is TGTGCCAGCAGTTCGGGGCGGAGGTACGAGCAGTACTTC. Residues: CASSSGRRYEQYF.

The genes are TRBV7-9 and TRBJ2-2, with D possibly matching TRBD2 (6 bases). With 5 bases removed from V and 3 bases from J, the gap between germline ends came to 16 bases. The germline V gene has CDR1 SEHNR and CDR2 FQNEAQ (reference sequence). The CDR3 spans 16 residues. CDR3 nucleotides: TGTGCCAGCAGCACCGGTGTGCGGGGAGACACCGGGGAGCTGTTTTTT. This translates into CASSTGVRGDTGELFF.

The chain couples TRBV5-1 to TRBJ1-5, with 7 bases lining up with TRBD1. CDR1 and CDR2 from the germline V gene are SGHRS and YFSETQ. V lost 4 bases to trimming and J lost 0 bases; unmatched junction nucleotides: 10. This CDR3 is built from 17 residues. CDR3 coding DNA: TGCGCCAGCAGCCCACAACCAGGGACAGTTAGCAATCAGCCCCAGCATTTT. This translates into CASSPQPGTVSNQPQHF.

The rearrangement joins TRBV2 to TRBJ2-3, with D possibly being TRBD2 (5 bases). CDR1 and CDR2 (germline): SNHLY, FYNNEI. V dropped 8 bases and J dropped 0 bases, with 15 bases sitting between them. The CDR3 runs 15 residues. Here the CDR3 reads CASLRTGTSTDTQYF. DNA of the CDR3: TGTGCCAGCCTAAGGACTGGCACTAGCACAGATACGCAGTATTTT.